Below are 15 T cell receptor beta chains sequenced from a single sample in a study of Graves' ophthalmopathy and Graves' hyperthyroidism. Amplified TCR beta CDR3 regions were obtained using RNA transcripts as template. Investigators did first-round RT-PCR with HTBI primers, then second-round multiplex PCR. Each CDR3 protein is one row after TCRdb ran MiXCR on the multiplex PCR reads. The table has under 350,000 distinct CDR3 sequences, 15% to 20% seen once; the top ten hold around 12%. Sequenced: peripheral blood. These receptors were taken from an adult man with Graves' ophthalmopathy.

The chain carries TRBV11-3 and TRBJ1-3; TRBD1 might be the D (6 bases). Trimming stripped 6 bases from V and 0 bases from J, with 9 bases between. Germline V CDR1 and CDR2: SGHNT, YENEEA. The CDR3 sequence is 14 residues long. CDR3 bases: TGTGCCAGCAGGGACAGCAGCTCTGGAAACACCATATATTTT. It is translated as CASRDSSSGNTIYF.

There are many counts of this clonotype. The chain links TRBV25-1 to TRBJ1-1; unclear D gene. Trimming took off 5 bases at V and 7 bases at J, with 14 bases between the two ends. The CDR3 is 13 amino acids. From germline, CDR1 is MGHDK and CDR2 SYGVNS. CDR3 in amino acids: CASSSLFTLEAFF. As DNA, the CDR3 is TGTGCCAGCAGTTCCCTCTTCACGCTTGAAGCTTTCTTT.

This clonotype was observed many times. The chain has TRBV5-1 and TRBJ1-6; D gene ambiguous. The CDR3 contains 14 residues. Germline V CDR1 and CDR2: SGHRS, YFSETQ. Between the trimmed V and J ends, which lost 6 bases and 8 bases, there was a span of 15 bases. CDR3 bases: TGCGCCAGCAAGTTCGGCAGGAGGGATTCACCCCTCCACTTT. This encodes CASKFGRRDSPLHF.

This clonotype was detected ten times or more. J is TRBJ2-7 and V is TRBV6-2 or TRBV6-3; D is perhaps TRBD1 (6 bases). Per the germline V gene, CDR1 is MNHEY and CDR2 is SVGEGT. The CDR3 has 16 residues. Between the trimmed V and J ends, which lost 7 bases and 0 bases, there was a span of 19 bases. As DNA, the CDR3 is TGTGCCAGCAACGCCGTTCACAGGGCCGGCTCCTACGAGCAGTACTTC. As protein: CASNAVHRAGSYEQYF.

This clonotype was recorded many times. This sequence joins TRBV29-1 and TRBJ1-3, with D unresolved. Trimming shortened V by 2 bases and J by 2 bases, and 7 bases separated the two germline ends. This CDR3 has 13 residues. Germline loops: CDR1 SQVTM, CDR2 ANQGSEA. CDR3 nucleotide sequence: TGCAGCGTTGAAATTCGGGCTGGAAACACCATATATTTT. It translates to CSVEIRAGNTIYF.

This clonotype was recorded at least ten times. V and J are TRBV27 and TRBJ2-5; 8 nucleotides agree with TRBD2. This CDR3 is 14 amino acids long. V shed 8 bases and J 5 bases; nucleotides not matched to a gene: 10. Germline values: CDR1 MNHEY, CDR2 SMNVEV (reference sequence). For the CDR3, the DNA is TGTGCCAGCCGCTATACCGGGACTAGGGAGACCCAGTACTTC. Encoded protein: CASRYTGTRETQYF.

The J gene is TRBJ1-1, the V gene TRBV19; no definite D call. CDR3 length equals 11 residues. Germline-derived CDR1 and CDR2 are LNHDA and SQIVND (reference sequence). Trimming pared 6 bases from V and 4 bases from J, leaving 6 bases between. Here the CDR3 reads CASRASTEAFF. In DNA, the CDR3 is TGTGCCAGTAGGGCCAGCACTGAAGCTTTCTTT.

Many counts were recorded for this clonotype. The chain employs TRBV12-3 or TRBV12-4 and TRBJ2-1, with D perhaps TRBD1 (6 bases). This CDR3 comprises 13 residues. Trimming took off 3 bases at V and 10 bases at J, with 13 bases between the two ends. The CDR3, as DNA: TGTGCCAGCAGTTTGACAGGTTGGGTAGAGCAGTTCTTC. Protein sequence: CASSLTGWVEQFF.

At least ten counts were recorded for this clonotype. The chain has TRBV29-1 and TRBJ2-7, with D hard to call. Trimming stripped 4 bases from V and 3 bases from J, with 10 bases between. The CDR3 has 12 amino acids. Germline V gene lookup returns CDR1 SQVTM and CDR2 ANQGSEA. The CDR3 sequence is CSVAGVGYEQYF. The CDR3 DNA sequence: TGCAGCGTTGCAGGTGTTGGCTACGAGCAGTACTTC.

This clonotype showed up many times. This sequence joins TRBV4-1 and TRBJ1-3; a weak D match, TRBD1 (6 bases). Germline V gene lookup returns CDR1 MGHRA and CDR2 YSYEKL. The CDR3 is made up of 15 amino acids. V lost 4 bases to trimming and J lost 6 bases, with 16 bases between them. This CDR3 is CASSRGQTTSNTIYF. Written as DNA, the CDR3 is TGCGCCAGCAGCCGGGGACAAACAACCTCAAACACCATATATTTT.

This clonotype was picked up one time. The chain has TRBV4-3 and TRBJ2-5, with 8 bases fitting TRBD2. The CDR3 is 13 amino acids. V shed 3 bases and J 7 bases; nucleotides not matched to a gene: 4. CDR1 LGHNA and CDR2 YSLEER come from the germline V gene. Written as DNA, the CDR3 is TGCGCCAGCAGCCAGGGGACTAGAGGGACCCAGTACTTC. Encoded protein: CASSQGTRGTQYF.

This clonotype showed up many times. This chain uses TRBV20-1 with TRBJ2-5; 9 nucleotides agree with TRBD2. The CDR3 contains 15 residues. J lost 4 bases, V lost 5 bases, and 11 bases had no gene match. Germline V gene data show CDR1 as DFQATT and CDR2 as SNEGSKA (reference sequence). The CDR3 loop is CSAALPAGGGETQYF. The DNA for the CDR3 is TGCAGTGCTGCCCTCCCGGCGGGAGGGGGAGAGACCCAGTACTTC.

Ten or more counts support this clonotype. This rearrangement joins TRBV19 to TRBJ2-7; 8 nucleotides match TRBD1. The length of the CDR3 is 15 residues. In germline, CDR1 is LNHDA, CDR2 SQIVND (reference sequence). V lost 6 bases and J lost 3; bases outside the gene matches: 10. The CDR3 is CASRSADRGIYEQYF. CDR3 bases: TGTGCCAGTAGATCTGCCGACAGGGGAATCTACGAGCAGTACTTC.

This clonotype appeared many times. The V gene is TRBV12-3 or TRBV12-4, the J gene TRBJ1-1; D is undetermined. This CDR3 has 14 amino acids. The V end was cut by 7 bases, the J end by 4 bases, with 16 bases between. The CDR3 region is CASTLPLAATEAFF. In DNA form, the CDR3 reads TGTGCCAGCACCTTACCTCTTGCAGCCACTGAAGCTTTCTTT.

The chain carries TRBV6-1 and TRBJ2-2, with a possible D match to TRBD2 (6 bases). The CDR3 is 16 amino acids. V was cut by 6 bases and J by 2 bases, with 16 bases left in between. Per the germline V gene, CDR1 is MNHNS and CDR2 is SASEGT. In nucleotides, the CDR3 is TGTGCCAGCAGCCGTGCGCTAGCGCGTAACACCGGGGAGCTGTTTTTT. It codes for CASSRALARNTGELFF.